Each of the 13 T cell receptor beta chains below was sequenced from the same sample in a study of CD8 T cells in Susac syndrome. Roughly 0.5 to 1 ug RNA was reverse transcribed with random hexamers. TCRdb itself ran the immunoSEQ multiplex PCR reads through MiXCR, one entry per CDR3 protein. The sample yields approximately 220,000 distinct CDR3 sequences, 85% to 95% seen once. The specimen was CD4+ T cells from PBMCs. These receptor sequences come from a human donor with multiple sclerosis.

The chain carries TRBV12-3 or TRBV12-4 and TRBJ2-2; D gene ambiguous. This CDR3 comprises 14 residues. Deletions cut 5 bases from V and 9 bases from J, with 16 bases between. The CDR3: CASSPRPRRRELFF. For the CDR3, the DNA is TGTGCCAGCAGTCCCCGGCCGAGACGCAGGGAGCTGTTTTTT.

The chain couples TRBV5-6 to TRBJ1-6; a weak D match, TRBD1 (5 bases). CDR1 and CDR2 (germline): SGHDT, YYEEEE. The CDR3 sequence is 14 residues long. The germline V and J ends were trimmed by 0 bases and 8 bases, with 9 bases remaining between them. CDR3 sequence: CASSLVQGYSPLHF. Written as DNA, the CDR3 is TGTGCCAGCAGCTTGGTCCAGGGTTATTCACCCCTCCACTTT.

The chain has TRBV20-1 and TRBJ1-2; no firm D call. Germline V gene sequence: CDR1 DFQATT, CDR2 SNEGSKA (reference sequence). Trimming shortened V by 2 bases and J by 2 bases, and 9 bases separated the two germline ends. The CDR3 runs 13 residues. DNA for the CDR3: TGCAGTGCTAGAATGGCGGAGAACTATGGCTACACCTTC. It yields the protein CSARMAENYGYTF.

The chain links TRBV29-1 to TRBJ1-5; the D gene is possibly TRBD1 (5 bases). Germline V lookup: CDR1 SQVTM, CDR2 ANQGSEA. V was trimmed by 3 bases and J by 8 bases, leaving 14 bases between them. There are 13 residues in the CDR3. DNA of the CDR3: TGCAGCGTTGAGGAGGCAGGAGGGGAGCCCCAGCATTTT. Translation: CSVEEAGGEPQHF.

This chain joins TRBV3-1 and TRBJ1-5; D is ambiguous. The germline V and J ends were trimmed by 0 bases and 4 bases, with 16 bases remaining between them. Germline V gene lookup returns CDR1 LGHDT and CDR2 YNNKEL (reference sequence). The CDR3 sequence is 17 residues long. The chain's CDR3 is CASSQDLVRGSNQPQHF. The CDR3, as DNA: TGTGCCAGCAGCCAAGATCTTGTCCGGGGATCGAATCAGCCCCAGCATTTT.

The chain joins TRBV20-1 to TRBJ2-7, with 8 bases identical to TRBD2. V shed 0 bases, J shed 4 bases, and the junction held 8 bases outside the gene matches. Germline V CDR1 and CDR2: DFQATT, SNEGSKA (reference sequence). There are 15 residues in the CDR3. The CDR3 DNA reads TGCAGTGCTAGAGATTCGGGAGGGTACGTGTACGAGCAGTACTTC. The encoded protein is CSARDSGGYVYEQYF.

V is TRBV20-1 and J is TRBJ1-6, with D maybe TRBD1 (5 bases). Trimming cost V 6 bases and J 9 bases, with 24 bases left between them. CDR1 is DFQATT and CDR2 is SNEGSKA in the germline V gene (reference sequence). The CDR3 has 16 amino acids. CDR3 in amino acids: CSATDWGGGRGSPLHF. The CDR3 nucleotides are TGCAGTGCGACTGATTGGGGCGGTGGTCGTGGTTCACCCCTCCACTTT.

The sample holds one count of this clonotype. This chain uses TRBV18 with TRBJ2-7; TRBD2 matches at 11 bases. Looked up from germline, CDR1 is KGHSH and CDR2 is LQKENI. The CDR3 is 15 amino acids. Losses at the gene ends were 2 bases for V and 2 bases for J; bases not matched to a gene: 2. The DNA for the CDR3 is TGTGCCAGCTCACCAGGGACTAGCGGTACCTACGAGCAGTACGTC. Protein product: CASSPGTSGTYEQYV.

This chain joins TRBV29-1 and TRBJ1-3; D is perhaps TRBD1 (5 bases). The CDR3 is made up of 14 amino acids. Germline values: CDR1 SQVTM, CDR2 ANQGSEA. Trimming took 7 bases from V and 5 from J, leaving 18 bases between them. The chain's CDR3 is CSAIQGPERNTIYF. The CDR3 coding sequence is TGCAGCGCTATTCAGGGCCCGGAAAGAAACACCATATATTTT.

The CDR3 loop reads CASSPGAGTYEQYV. The CDR3 DNA reads as TGTGCCAGCAGCCCCGGGGCGGGGACCTACGAGCAGTACGTC. The V call is TRBV6-6, the J call TRBJ2-7; maybe TRBD2 (6 bases). Trimming cost V 6 bases and J 2 bases, with 14 bases left between them. The length of the CDR3 is 14 residues. Germline lookup yields CDR1 MNHNY and CDR2 SVGAGI (reference sequence).

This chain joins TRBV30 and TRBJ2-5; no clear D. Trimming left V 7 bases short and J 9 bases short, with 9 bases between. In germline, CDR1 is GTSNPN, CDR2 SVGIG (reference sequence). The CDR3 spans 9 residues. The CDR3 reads CAFSSPQYF. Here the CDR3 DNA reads TGTGCCTTCAGTAGTCCCCAGTACTTC. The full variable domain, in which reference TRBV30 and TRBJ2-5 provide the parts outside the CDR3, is SQTIHQWPATLVQPVGSPLSLECTVEGTSNPNLYWYRQAAGRGLQLLFYSVGIGQISSEVPQNLSASRPQDRQFILSSKKLLLSDSGFYLCAFSSPQYFGPGTRLLVL.

CDR3 sequence reads: CASSLGETGSDTQYF. The CDR3 nucleotides are TGTGCCAGCAGCTTAGGGGAGACAGGGTCAGATACGCAGTATTTT. The chain links TRBV11-3 to TRBJ2-3; 7 bases are shared with TRBD1. The germline gives CDR1 SGHNT, CDR2 YENEEA. Losses at the gene ends were 1 base for V and 4 bases for J; bases not matched to a gene: 5. This CDR3 is 15 amino acids long.

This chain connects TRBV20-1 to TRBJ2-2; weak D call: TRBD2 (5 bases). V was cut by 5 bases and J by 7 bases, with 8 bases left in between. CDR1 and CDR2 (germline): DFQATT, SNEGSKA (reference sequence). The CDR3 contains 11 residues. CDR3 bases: TGCAGTGCTCCACTAGTCGGGGAGCTGTTTTTT. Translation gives CSAPLVGELFF.